The 29 T cell receptor beta chains given below trace back to one sample, sequenced in a study of blood T cells in healthy people across ages. Then a second PCR, running roughly 7 to 11 cycles, was carried out with a sample-barcoded 5' primer and a J-beta primer mix. TCRdb re-analysed the 5' RACE reads in MiXCR, keeping a single row per CDR3 protein. Among about 1.8 million distinct CDR3 sequences listed, approximately 50% were seen once. Sequenced sample: blood. Every receptor here comes from a woman aged 40 to 55 in good health.

This clonotype was recorded a few times. The V call is TRBV28, the J call TRBJ2-3; D unresolved. This CDR3 contains 15 residues. V lost 5 bases and J lost 1, with 13 bases in between. The germline CDR1 and CDR2 sequences are MDHEN and SYDVKM. CDR3: CASSPSSWGTDTQYF. The CDR3, as DNA: TGTGCCAGCAGTCCCTCGAGTTGGGGCACAGATACGCAGTATTTT. Full variable domain (missing parts from reference TRBV28 and TRBJ2-3): DVKVTQSSRYLVKRTGEKVFLECVQDMDHENMFWYRQDPGLGLRLIYFSYDVKMKEKGDIPEGYSVSREKKERFSLILESASTNQTSMYLCASSPSSWGTDTQYFGPGTRLTVL.

This chain joins TRBV20-1 and TRBJ2-1; D tentatively reads TRBD1 or TRBD2 (5 bases each). Germline lookup yields CDR1 DFQATT and CDR2 SNEGSKA (reference sequence). The CDR3 has 14 amino acids. Between the trimmed V and J ends, which lost 1 base and 2 bases, there was a span of 9 bases. The CDR3 DNA is TGCAGTGCTAGAGGGCAGGGACCCTACAATGAGCAGTTCTTC. Protein sequence: CSARGQGPYNEQFF.

Concerning this clonotype: The germline gene is not matched at one end of the junction; a read error may be the cause. This chain uses TRBV6-1 with TRBJ1-6, with unresolved D. CDR3 length: 15 amino acids. The germline V gene has CDR1 MNHNS and CDR2 SASEGT. This CDR3 is CASTEASSYNSPLHF. The CDR3 DNA sequence: TGTGCCAGCACTGAAGCGAGCTCCTATAATTCACCCCTCCACTTT.

V is TRBV6-5 and J is TRBJ2-7; the D gene is possibly TRBD1 (6 bases). Germline CDR1 MNHEY, CDR2 SVGAGI. Trimming took off 6 bases at V and 1 base at J, with 16 bases between the two ends. The CDR3 is made up of 15 amino acids. The CDR3 DNA reads as TGTGCCAGCAGGGGACACCTCGAAGGGTCCTACGAGCAGTACTTC. Translation: CASRGHLEGSYEQYF.

The V call is TRBV20-1, the J call TRBJ2-7; 7 nucleotides agree with TRBD2. The V segment lost 1 base and the J segment 0 bases; nucleotides outside the gene matches: 3. The CDR3 contains 14 residues. Germline V gene sequence: CDR1 DFQATT, CDR2 SNEGSKA (reference sequence). This CDR3 is CSARASGDSYEQYF. The DNA of the CDR3 is TGCAGTGCTAGAGCCAGCGGGGACTCCTACGAGCAGTACTTC.

This chain links TRBV11-2 with TRBJ2-5, with 9 nucleotides matching TRBD1. Germline V CDR1 and CDR2: SGHAT, FQNNGV. J gave up 4 bases and V 1 base, and 7 bases lay outside the gene matches. The CDR3 is 16 residues long. This chain's CDR3 is CASSLADRGSPETQYF. CDR3 nucleotides: TGTGCCAGCAGCTTAGCCGACAGGGGGTCTCCAGAGACCCAGTACTTC.

This rearrangement joins TRBV20-1 to TRBJ1-2; D not resolved. The CDR3 runs to 14 residues. The V end lost 0 bases, the J end lost 8 bases, and 16 bases lay between the germline ends. From germline, CDR1 is DFQATT and CDR2 SNEGSKA (reference sequence). The CDR3 sequence is CSARDPRQPPGYTF. The CDR3, as DNA: TGCAGTGCTAGAGATCCGCGGCAGCCCCCGGGCTACACCTTC.

The J gene is TRBJ2-7, the V gene TRBV12-3 or TRBV12-4; no definite D call. This CDR3 has 15 residues. V was shortened by 3 bases and J by 0 bases, with 12 bases between the two germline ends. CDR3 in DNA: TGTGCCAGCAGTTTCGCGCCCGCTAGCTCCTACGAGCAGTACTTC. Translation gives CASSFAPASSYEQYF.

This CDR3 is CSASFDGYTF. In DNA, the CDR3 is TGCAGTGCTAGTTTCGATGGCTACACCTTC. This rearrangement joins TRBV20-1 to TRBJ1-2; no clear D. This CDR3 has 10 amino acids. The V end was cut by 3 bases, the J end by 6 bases, with 5 bases between. From germline, CDR1 is DFQATT and CDR2 SNEGSKA (reference sequence).

J is TRBJ2-3 and V is TRBV15; D is uncertain. Germline V gene data show CDR1 as LNHNV and CDR2 as YYDKDF (reference sequence). The CDR3 spans 13 residues. V shed 7 bases and J shed 4 bases, with 12 bases lying between them. The CDR3 protein is CATIPRKADTQYF. CDR3 coding DNA: TGTGCCACCATCCCGAGGAAGGCAGATACGCAGTATTTT.

This clonotype occurred a few times. The chain combines TRBV27 with TRBJ2-3, with a possible D match to TRBD2 (6 bases). CDR1 and CDR2 from the germline V gene are MNHEY and SMNVEV (reference sequence). CDR3 length equals 15 residues. The V end lost 4 bases, the J end lost 0 bases, and 11 bases lay between the germline ends. This CDR3 is CASSSIAESTDTQYF. The CDR3, as DNA: TGTGCCAGCAGTTCCATAGCGGAGAGCACAGATACGCAGTATTTT.

This clonotype was detected only a few times. This sequence joins TRBV20-1 and TRBJ2-3; no definite D call. With 3 bases removed from V and 2 bases from J, the gap between germline ends came to 9 bases. This CDR3 has 13 residues. Germline CDR1 and CDR2: DFQATT and SNEGSKA (reference sequence). CDR3 sequence: CSASARNTDTQYF. CDR3 bases: TGCAGTGCTAGCGCCAGAAACACAGATACGCAGTATTTT.

V is TRBV4-3 and J is TRBJ1-2; TRBD1 matches at 7 bases. Germline trimming cut 1 base from V and 2 bases from J; bases unmatched to any gene: 1. Germline values: CDR1 LGHNA, CDR2 YSLEER. The CDR3 contains 14 residues. The CDR3 sequence: CASSQAGQNYGYTF. The CDR3 nucleotides are TGCGCCAGCAGCCAAGCGGGACAGAACTATGGCTACACCTTC.

In regard to this clonotype: The junction and the germline gene differ at one end; a read error may be behind it. This rearrangement joins TRBV4-2 to TRBJ2-7, with a possible D match to TRBD2 (5 bases). Germline V gene lookup returns CDR1 LGHNA and CDR2 YNFKEQ. The CDR3 is 14 residues long. The CDR3, as DNA: TGTGCCAGCAGCCAAGCCGGGGTCTCCGACGAGCAGTACTTC. Residues: CASSQAGVSDEQYF.

The rearrangement links TRBV7-9 to TRBJ2-1, with 10 nucleotides matching TRBD1. Germline V gene sequence: CDR1 SEHNR, CDR2 FQNEAQ (reference sequence). V lost 0 bases, J lost 5 bases, and 4 bases stayed unmatched. The CDR3 runs 16 residues. CDR3 DNA sequence: TGTGCCAGCAGCTTAGCCGGGACAGGGGTGGACAATGAGCAGTTCTTC. It yields the protein CASSLAGTGVDNEQFF.

The chain joins TRBV10-3 to TRBJ2-3, with 8 bases aligning to TRBD2. Per the germline V gene, CDR1 is ENHRY and CDR2 is SYGVKD. The CDR3 loop spans 15 amino acids. V was pared by 2 bases and J by 2 bases, with 3 bases of the junction left unmatched. In DNA form, the CDR3 reads TGTGCCATCAGTGAGGAGCGGGGGCCCACAGATACGCAGTATTTT. This translates into CAISEERGPTDTQYF.

This clonotype was observed at least ten times. The J gene is TRBJ2-7, the V gene TRBV20-1; 10 bases line up with TRBD1. The V gene's germline CDR1 is DFQATT and CDR2 SNEGSKA (reference sequence). V gave up 2 bases and J gave up 3 bases; unmatched junction bases: 1. The CDR3 length is 13 residues. The CDR3 nucleotides read TGCAGTGCTAGAAGGACAGGGGGCTACGAGCAGTACTTC. Translating gives CSARRTGGYEQYF.

The J gene is TRBJ1-2, the V gene TRBV5-1; TRBD1 matches at 7 bases. The CDR3 totals 17 residues. CDR1 is SGHRS and CDR2 is YFSETQ in the germline V gene. The J segment lost 3 bases and the V segment lost 4 bases, leaving 15 bases of the junction unmatched. The CDR3 reads CASSHIGRGQNYYGYTF. The CDR3 DNA is TGCGCCAGCAGCCATATCGGACGGGGACAGAATTACTATGGCTACACCTTC.

V usage is TRBV11-2 and J usage is TRBJ1-2; D perhaps matches TRBD1 (6 bases). The CDR3 has 14 amino acids. Germline V lookup: CDR1 SGHAT, CDR2 FQNNGV. V lost 5 bases and J 4 bases, leaving 14 bases between the germline ends. CDR3 coding DNA: TGTGCCAGCAGCGCTAACAGGGCAAGCTATGGCTACACCTTC. It yields the protein CASSANRASYGYTF.

Concerning this clonotype itself: One end of the junction fails to match germline, which may point to a read error. CDR3 nucleotides: TGTGCCATCATTGAGGACTCCTACGAGCAGTACTTC. This encodes CAIIEDSYEQYF. The rearrangement joins TRBV10-3 to TRBJ2-7; D gene ambiguous. CDR1 is ENHRY and CDR2 is SYGVKD in the germline V gene. This CDR3 comprises 12 residues.

The rearrangement joins TRBV20-1 to TRBJ2-1; 7 bases are a match to TRBD1. V was pared by 0 bases and J by 2 bases, with 7 bases of the junction left unmatched. This CDR3 has 16 residues. The germline V gene has CDR1 DFQATT and CDR2 SNEGSKA (reference sequence). CDR3 DNA: TGCAGTGCTAGAGAATGGGGACAGAGAACCTACAATGAGCAGTTCTTC. As protein: CSAREWGQRTYNEQFF.

This chain joins TRBV28 and TRBJ2-5; TRBD2 agrees at 9 bases. Trimming at V came to 6 bases and at J to 4 bases, leaving 15 bases not matched to a gene. The CDR3 consists of 17 residues. CDR1 and CDR2 from the germline V gene are MDHEN and SYDVKM. The CDR3 region is CASSLPGAAGGLETQYF. The CDR3, as DNA: TGTGCCAGCAGCCTCCCGGGGGCAGCGGGGGGATTAGAGACCCAGTACTTC.

There are a few counts of this clonotype. The V gene is TRBV4-3, the J gene TRBJ2-1, with D unclear. The CDR3 is made up of 14 amino acids. Trimming stripped 4 bases from V and 12 bases from J, with 19 bases between. Germline CDR1 reads LGHNA; CDR2 reads YSLEER. Here the CDR3 reads CASSPNLARPVQFF. In DNA form, the CDR3 reads TGCGCCAGCAGCCCCAACTTAGCCCGTCCCGTGCAGTTCTTC.

The genes are TRBV15 and TRBJ2-5, with 10 bases lining up with TRBD1. Matching the DNA end better, TRBJ2-7 makes the J call doubtful. Germline CDR1 LNHNV, CDR2 YYDKDF (reference sequence). The CDR3 is 16 amino acids. The CDR3 sequence is CATSRAGTGAFYEQYF. The CDR3 coding sequence is TGTGCCACCAGCAGAGCAGGGACAGGGGCCTTCTACGAGCAGTACTTC.

The gene calls are TRBV7-3 and TRBJ1-4; weak D call: TRBD1 (6 bases). V lost 9 bases, J lost 3 bases, and 17 bases lay in between. Germline-derived CDR1 and CDR2 are SGHTA and FQGTGA. The CDR3 runs 15 residues. The CDR3 reads CARTLEGDPNEKLFF. In DNA form, the CDR3 reads TGTGCCAGGACGTTGGAGGGGGATCCTAATGAAAAACTGTTTTTT.

The sample holds one count of this clonotype. This chain connects TRBV29-1 to TRBJ2-2; the D gene could be TRBD1 or TRBD2 (5 bases each). The V and J ends lost 4 bases and 5 bases respectively, with 17 bases between them. Germline lookup yields CDR1 SQVTM and CDR2 ANQGSEA. The CDR3 length is 15 residues. DNA for the CDR3: TGCAGCGTTGGTCGGGACGGAGATACGACCGGGGAGCTGTTTTTT. Encoded protein: CSVGRDGDTTGELFF.

V gene TRBV9 combines with J gene TRBJ1-1, with D uncertain. This CDR3 spans 18 amino acids. Germline values: CDR1 SGDLS, CDR2 YYNGEE. V shed 0 bases and J shed 0 bases, with 18 bases lying between them. The CDR3 loop reads CASSVVWRVQPMNTEAFF. The CDR3 DNA is TGTGCCAGCAGCGTAGTTTGGAGGGTACAACCGATGAACACTGAAGCTTTCTTT.

This chain links TRBV10-1 with TRBJ2-1; D assignment may be TRBD1 or TRBD2 (5 bases each). The germline V gene encodes CDR1 WNHNN and CDR2 SYGVQD (reference sequence). Trimming pared 3 bases from V and 5 bases from J, leaving 11 bases between. The CDR3 runs 14 residues. The CDR3 is CASSDPGAHNEQFF. DNA of the CDR3: TGCGCCAGCAGTGACCCCGGGGCCCACAATGAGCAGTTCTTC.

The chain has TRBV20-1 and TRBJ2-1; 8 bases match TRBD2. Germline V CDR1 and CDR2: DFQATT, SNEGSKA (reference sequence). V lost 0 bases and J lost 9; bases outside the gene matches: 13. The CDR3 length is 16 residues. The CDR3 sequence is CSARERGARILTEQFF. DNA of the CDR3: TGCAGTGCTAGAGAGCGGGGGGCCCGCATCCTCACTGAGCAGTTCTTC.